The sequence of this TCR beta chain was determined in a study of early T cells in non-severe SARS-CoV-2 infection. Study-level information: Alpha and beta chains were unpaired, from unsorted whole-blood bulk RNA.

This clonotype has more than one count but fewer than ten. This CDR3 has 13 amino acids. Germline V lookup: CDR1 MNHEY, CDR2 SVGAGI. The ends were cut back, 5 bases at V and 4 bases at J, with 9 bases in the middle. As part of library construction, unique molecular identifiers were attached to individual cDNA molecules. TCRdb re-called the 5' RACE reads through MiXCR, storing one row per CDR3 protein. Counted here are 42,000 or so distinct CDR3 sequences, 9.5% to 13% occurring once; the ten biggest clones make up roughly a fifth. The specimen was whole blood. The genes are TRBV6-5 and TRBJ2-1; D is undetermined. This TCR was recovered from an adult who was a healthcare worker with PCR-confirmed SARS-CoV-2 infection or an uninfected control (not recorded which). The CDR3 is CASSTAKYNEQFF. In DNA, the CDR3 is TGTGCCAGCAGTACCGCTAAGTACAATGAGCAGTTCTTC.